The 26 T cell receptor beta chains listed next were all sequenced from one sample in a study of Tregs in tolerant kidney transplant recipients. Mixed chimerism was transient after nonmyeloablative marrow transplants from related graft donors. The method was immunoSEQ multiplex PCR; TCRdb's version includes in-frame clones alone and lacks a portion of them. The sample table sets out about 6,300 clones. Sequences were derived from CD4+ T cells from blood (PBMCs), sampled 6 months after the transplant. Receptor source: a human patient who received a combined kidney and bone marrow transplant. Some T cells may be the graft donor's.

As to this clone: The read halts 3 residues ahead of the CDR3 end, with the missing end drawn from the germline J gene. V gene TRBV14 combines with J gene TRBJ1-2; D perhaps matches TRBD1 (6 bases). This CDR3 region has 14 residues. Germline CDR1 reads SGHDN; CDR2 reads FVKESK. The part of the CDR3 DNA that was read is TGTGCCAGCAGCCAAAACAGGGTAATGGGGGGC. It yields the protein CASSQNRVMGG. The whole CDR3 sequence reads CASSQNRVMGGYTF.

According to its frequency, this clone is medium-sized. Coverage ceases 3 residues before the CDR3 finishes, and the germline J gene fills in the end. This chain joins TRBV5-1 and TRBJ1-1; D unclear. V lost 2 bases and J lost 3, with 11 bases in between. CDR3 length equals 14 residues. Per the germline V gene, CDR1 is SGHRS and CDR2 is YFSETQ. CDR3 DNA (partial): TGCGCCAGCAGCTTCTCGGCGGAGCACACTGAA. It specifies CASSFSAEHTE. The full-length CDR3 reads as CASSFSAEHTEAFF.

On this clone: The read ends 3 residues before the CDR3 terminus; that terminus is restored from the germline J gene. This chain joins TRBV20-1 and TRBJ2-3; the D is unclear. The CDR3 length is 11 residues. CDR1 is DFQATT, CDR2 SNEGSKA, per germline (reference sequence). The ends were cut back, 6 bases at V and 5 bases at J, with 9 bases in the middle. CDR3 DNA, as far as it was read: TGCAGTGCCGAAATACTAGATACG. It specifies CSAEILDT. The CDR3 reads in full as CSAEILDTQYF.

As for this clone: The read terminates 3 residues ahead of where the CDR3 ends, so the germline J gene completes it. This sequence joins TRBV20-1 and TRBJ2-1; 11 bases are shared with TRBD2. Germline lookup yields CDR1 DFQATT and CDR2 SNEGSKA (reference sequence). J lost 3 bases, V lost 5 bases, and 6 bases had no gene match. The CDR3 loop spans 15 amino acids. Here the CDR3 reads CSAWGGTSGYNEQFF. The DNA read from the CDR3 is TGCAGTGCTTGGGGCGGGACTAGCGGCTACAATGAG.

Comments on this clone: The read is 3 residues too short to cover the CDR3 end, so that end is filled in from the germline J gene. The chain couples TRBV2 to TRBJ1-5; 7 positions agree with TRBD1. Germline values: CDR1 SNHLY, CDR2 FYNNEI. The CDR3 contains 13 residues. V shed 6 bases, J shed 2 bases, and the junction held 1 base outside the gene matches. The chain's CDR3 is CASSGQGNQPQHF. The sequenced part of the CDR3 DNA is TGTGCCAGCAGCGGACAGGGCAATCAGCCC.

Comments on this clone: The read ends 3 residues before the CDR3 terminus; that terminus is restored from the germline J gene. The chain uses TRBV12-5 and TRBJ2-1; D is perhaps TRBD1 (6 bases). CDR3 size: 12 residues. CDR1 LGHNT and CDR2 FRNRAP come from the germline V gene. V gave up 6 bases and J gave up 4 bases, with 7 bases separating them. CDR3 residues: CASGQGYNEQFF. The sequenced CDR3 bases are TGTGCTAGTGGCCAGGGGTACAATGAG.

This clone registers medium-sized by frequency. The CDR3 end falls 3 residues outside the read, so it is completed with the germline J gene. The chain uses TRBV5-1 and TRBJ2-1, with a tentative D call TRBD1 (7 bases). The CDR3 totals 13 residues. V dropped 0 bases and J dropped 9 bases, with 10 bases sitting between them. Looked up from germline, CDR1 is SGHRS and CDR2 is YFSETQ. The CDR3 bases that were read are TGCGCCAGCAGCTTGGGACAGGGAGGTGAG. It encodes CASSLGQGGE. The complete CDR3 sequence is CASSLGQGGEQFF.

This clone is labeled medium-sized based on frequency. The sequenced fragment ends 3 residues before the CDR3 boundary, so the rest is inferred from the germline J gene. J is TRBJ1-1 and V is TRBV20-1; a possible D gene is TRBD1 (5 bases). CDR3 size: 14 residues. Trimming shortened V by 6 bases and J by 6 bases, and 20 bases separated the two germline ends. Germline V lookup: CDR1 DFQATT, CDR2 SNEGSKA (reference sequence). CDR3 sequence reads: CSAQTQGFFAEAFF. CDR3 bases read: TGCAGTGCCCAAACCCAGGGCTTCTTTGCTGAA.

In regard to this clone: The read stops 3 residues short of the end of the CDR3; the missing end is completed from the germline J gene. This chain uses TRBV20-1 with TRBJ1-5, with no clear D. This CDR3 is built from 17 residues. V lost 4 bases to trimming and J lost 0 bases, with 19 bases between them. Germline-derived CDR1 and CDR2 are DFQATT and SNEGSKA (reference sequence). Partial CDR3 DNA: TGCAGTGCTACACGGAGACTTAGTCCTTATAGCAATCAGCCC. This sequence encodes CSATRRLSPYSNQP. The complete CDR3 protein is CSATRRLSPYSNQPQHF.

Note on this clone: The read ends 3 residues early relative to the CDR3; the germline J gene fills the gap. This chain connects TRBV6-2 or TRBV6-3 to TRBJ2-7; 7 bases line up with TRBD2. Germline CDR1 MNHEY, CDR2 SVGEGT. The junction had 9 bases not matched to a gene; V was cut back by 7 bases and J by 0 bases. The CDR3 runs to 15 residues. CDR3 region: CASIPLAVISYEQYF. The sequenced part of the CDR3 DNA is TGTGCCAGCATACCGCTAGCGGTGATCTCCTACGAG.

As regards this clone: The read stops 3 residues short of the end of the CDR3; the missing end is completed from the germline J gene. This rearrangement joins TRBV28 to TRBJ2-2, with 9 bases identical to TRBD1. The length of the CDR3 is 14 residues. Germline V gives CDR1 MDHEN, CDR2 SYDVKM. J lost 7 bases, V lost 6 bases, and 6 bases had no gene match. The CDR3 bases that were read are TGTGCCAGCAGACACAGGGGGCGGATCGGGGAG. It yields the protein CASRHRGRIGE. The whole CDR3 sequence is CASRHRGRIGELFF.

Turning to this clone: The CDR3 end is not reached by the read, which stops 3 residues before it; the germline J gene fills it in. The chain recombines TRBV18 with TRBJ2-2, with TRBD1 matching 7 bases. Germline values: CDR1 KGHSH, CDR2 LQKENI. Losses at the gene ends were 2 bases for V and 2 bases for J; bases not matched to a gene: 5. The CDR3 loop spans 16 amino acids. The CDR3 DNA, read in part, is TGTGCCAGCTCACCATATGGGACAGCAAACACCGGGGAG. Translated: CASSPYGTANTGE. The entire CDR3 protein reads CASSPYGTANTGELFF.

According to its frequency, this clone is large. The CDR3 end falls 3 residues outside the read, so it is completed with the germline J gene. The chain joins TRBV5-1 to TRBJ2-5, with no clear D. Germline CDR1 is SGHRS and CDR2 is YFSETQ. The CDR3 is made up of 12 amino acids. Trimming took off 4 bases at V and 3 bases at J, with 7 bases between the two ends. CDR3 loop: CASSERKETQYF. The sequenced part of the CDR3 DNA is TGCGCCAGCAGCGAGCGTAAAGAGACC.

Regarding this clone: The read gets to within 3 residues of the CDR3 end, and the germline J gene fills in the rest. The rearrangement joins TRBV27 to TRBJ2-7; 8 bases match TRBD2. The ends lost 7 bases at V and 0 bases at J; junction bases unmatched: 8. The CDR3 consists of 15 residues. Germline assignment: CDR1 MNHEY and CDR2 SMNVEV (reference sequence). The DNA read from the CDR3 is TGTGCCAGCACGAGTTTGAGCGGGAGCTCCTACGAG. Amino acid sequence: CASTSLSGSSYE. The full-length CDR3 reads as CASTSLSGSSYEQYF.

Remarks on this clone: The DNA ends 3 residues before the CDR3 does, and the rest of the CDR3 is filled in from the germline J gene. V usage is TRBV20-1 and J usage is TRBJ2-3; 13 positions match TRBD2. J lost 1 base, V lost 3 bases, and 4 bases had no gene match. This CDR3 has 16 amino acids. The V gene's germline CDR1 is DFQATT and CDR2 SNEGSKA (reference sequence). Here the CDR3 reads CSARIGLAGGTDTQYF. The sequenced part of the CDR3 DNA is TGCAGTGCTAGGATAGGACTAGCGGGAGGCACAGATACG.

Turning to this clone: From the germline J gene comes the end of the CDR3, since the read stops 3 residues before it. The V gene is TRBV2, the J gene TRBJ1-1, with a tentative D call TRBD1 (6 bases). The CDR3 is 15 amino acids. V lost 2 bases and J lost 2, with 12 bases in between. CDR1 SNHLY and CDR2 FYNNEI come from the germline V gene. CDR3 sequence: CASSELGQANTEAFF. The DNA read from the CDR3 is TGTGCCAGCAGTGAATTGGGACAAGCTAACACTGAA.

As for this clone: The CDR3 end falls 3 residues outside the read, so it is completed with the germline J gene. This chain links TRBV20-1 with TRBJ2-1; 7 bases are shared with TRBD1. The J segment lost 4 bases and the V segment lost 6 bases, leaving 6 bases of the junction unmatched. The CDR3 contains 13 residues. Germline V gene data show CDR1 as DFQATT and CDR2 as SNEGSKA (reference sequence). The CDR3: CSALGRGYNEQFF. CDR3 bases read: TGCAGTGCGCTAGGCAGGGGGTACAATGAG.

In regard to this clone: The CDR3 end lies 3 residues beyond the end of the read and is filled in from the germline J gene. The chain couples TRBV7-2 to TRBJ2-5; 9 nucleotides agree with TRBD1. CDR1 SGHTA and CDR2 FQGNSA come from the germline V gene. This CDR3 has 13 residues. V gave up 5 bases and J gave up 6 bases; unmatched junction bases: 4. The CDR3 DNA, read in part, is TGTGCCAGCAGCCCGGGACAGGGACAGACC. This gives the protein CASSPGQGQT. The full-length CDR3 reads as CASSPGQGQTQYF.

Considering frequency, this clone is medium-sized. The CDR3 extends 3 residues past the end of the read, so its final part is completed from the germline J gene. This rearrangement joins TRBV5-1 to TRBJ2-7; 9 nucleotides align to TRBD1. Germline CDR1 reads SGHRS; CDR2 reads YFSETQ. This CDR3 spans 15 amino acids. After removal of 4 bases from V and 5 bases from J, the junction contained 10 bases not matched to a gene. CDR3 bases read: TGCGCCAGCAGCACGGAGACAGGGGGGTTGAACGAG. This sequence encodes CASSTETGGLNE. The complete CDR3 protein is CASSTETGGLNEQYF.

Note on this clone: The read falls 3 residues short of the CDR3 end, and the missing part is taken from the germline J gene. The chain combines TRBV19 with TRBJ2-2; 10 bases align to TRBD2. Losses at the gene ends were 7 bases for V and 1 base for J; bases not matched to a gene: 3. The CDR3 runs to 15 residues. Germline V gives CDR1 LNHDA, CDR2 SQIVND (reference sequence). The covered CDR3 bases are TGTGCCAGTAACGGACTAGCGGTGAACACCGGGGAG. Its protein product is CASNGLAVNTGE. The full CDR3 sequence reads CASNGLAVNTGELFF.

To note about this clone: The CDR3 end is not reached by the read, which stops 3 residues before it; the germline J gene fills it in. The chain couples TRBV13 to TRBJ2-7, with 13 bases aligning to TRBD2. Trimming at V came to 6 bases and at J to 5 bases, leaving 7 bases not matched to a gene. CDR3 length: 15 amino acids. Looked up from germline, CDR1 is PRHDT and CDR2 is FYEKMQ (reference sequence). The sequenced CDR3 bases are TGTGCCAGCAGTCAAGGACTAGCGGGAGTACACGAG. It specifies CASSQGLAGVHE. The full CDR3 protein reads CASSQGLAGVHEQYF.

The CDR3 loop reads CASSPQGGSTDTQYF. The CDR3 DNA, read in part, is TGTGCCAGCTCACCTCAGGGGGGTAGCACAGATACG. This chain uses TRBV18 with TRBJ2-3; TRBD1 might be the D (7 bases). The read stops 3 residues short of the end of the CDR3; the missing end is completed from the germline J gene. Trimming pared 3 bases from V and 0 bases from J, leaving 10 bases between. The germline V gene encodes CDR1 KGHSH and CDR2 LQKENI. This CDR3 comprises 15 residues.

Turning to this clone: Coverage ceases 3 residues before the CDR3 finishes, and the germline J gene fills in the end. V gene TRBV5-5 combines with J gene TRBJ2-7, with 7 bases that match TRBD1. Germline values: CDR1 SGHKS, CDR2 YYEKEE (reference sequence). The V and J ends lost 4 bases and 3 bases, in that order; junction bases with no gene match: 4. The CDR3 is made up of 13 amino acids. The CDR3 bases that were read are TGTGCCAGCAGCCCGGGACAGAGCTACGAG. This encodes CASSPGQSYE. The whole CDR3 region reads CASSPGQSYEQYF.

On this clone itself: The read falls 3 residues short of the CDR3 end, and the missing part is taken from the germline J gene. The V and J genes are TRBV30 and TRBJ1-2; 8 bases line up with TRBD1. The germline V gene encodes CDR1 GTSNPN and CDR2 SVGIG (reference sequence). J was trimmed by 4 bases and V by 2 bases; bases with no gene match: 6. The CDR3 totals 14 residues. CDR3 amino acids: CAWSTPGQVYGYTF. CDR3 bases read: TGTGCCTGGAGTACTCCGGGACAGGTCTATGGC.

Turning to this clone: The read terminates 3 residues before the CDR3 end, so the remaining end is supplied by the germline J gene. This chain joins TRBV20-1 and TRBJ1-5; the D is unclear. CDR3 length: 12 amino acids. Germline lookup yields CDR1 DFQATT and CDR2 SNEGSKA (reference sequence). The V end lost 0 bases, the J end lost 4 bases, and 4 bases lay between the germline ends. The CDR3 sequence is CSARDPNQPQHF. The sequenced CDR3 bases are TGCAGTGCTAGAGATCCTAATCAGCCC.

This clone counts as medium-sized (0.01 to 0.1%) by frequency. The read gets to within 3 residues of the CDR3 end, and the germline J gene fills in the rest. V gene TRBV30 combines with J gene TRBJ2-4; perhaps TRBD2 as D (5 bases). V was trimmed by 0 bases and J by 6 bases, leaving 9 bases between them. Germline V gene data show CDR1 as GTSNPN and CDR2 as SVGIG (reference sequence). The length of the CDR3 is 13 residues. The CDR3 loop is CAWSVSAANIQYF. CDR3 DNA (partial): TGTGCCTGGAGTGTGTCAGCGGCAAACATT.